A selection of T cell receptor beta chains follows, all from one sample in a study of cytomegalovirus exposure and HLA in healthy donors. The table came from immunoSEQ multiplex PCR; TCRdb's copy has only in-frame clones and leaves some out. In the table there are roughly 160,000 clones, approximately 81% of which are singletons. Sequencing input: PBMCs. Source of these receptors: a man aged 25 to 40 in good health and CMV-seronegative. CDR3s include the opening cysteine and the closing phenylalanine or tryptophan. Fields, in order: clone size, J gene, V gene, CDR3 protein. A row's size may be missing; if present it is once, few, many or a size class.

clone_size: few; j_call: TRBJ2-7; v_call: TRBV5-1; cdr3_aa: CASSLLAPTYEQYF
clone_size: .; j_call: TRBJ2-7; v_call: TRBV7-9; cdr3_aa: CASSLDPGTVQYF
clone_size: .; j_call: TRBJ2-1; v_call: TRBV16; cdr3_aa: CASSQRTSGGRNEQFF
clone_size: .; j_call: TRBJ2-1; v_call: TRBV6-5; cdr3_aa: CASTPDGSSYNEQFF
clone_size: .; j_call: TRBJ1-6; v_call: TRBV6-5; cdr3_aa: CATTNGNSPLHF
clone_size: .; j_call: TRBJ2-7; v_call: TRBV5-4; cdr3_aa: CASSLAEKRGDEQYF
clone_size: .; j_call: TRBJ1-2; v_call: TRBV28; cdr3_aa: CASSLEPGYGYTF
clone_size: .; j_call: TRBJ2-7; v_call: TRBV5-6; cdr3_aa: CASSPPGYSYEQYF
clone_size: .; j_call: TRBJ2-1; v_call: TRBV7-7; cdr3_aa: CASSPRAGGPSYNEQFF
clone_size: once; j_call: TRBJ1-5; v_call: TRBV19; cdr3_aa: CASSIIGTGGNQPQHF
clone_size: .; j_call: TRBJ2-1; v_call: TRBV4-3; cdr3_aa: CASSQDQGYNEQFF
clone_size: .; j_call: TRBJ2-1; v_call: TRBV4-2; cdr3_aa: CASSQEPSSYNEQFF
clone_size: .; j_call: TRBJ2-2; v_call: TRBV11-3; cdr3_aa: CASSLRLAGELGAGELFF
clone_size: .; j_call: TRBJ1-4; v_call: TRBV5-4; cdr3_aa: CASSAGRGEKLFF
clone_size: .; j_call: .; v_call: TRBV2; cdr3_aa: CASSPREKSYEQYF
clone_size: .; j_call: TRBJ2-7; v_call: TRBV11-2; cdr3_aa: CASSLESVSYEQYF
clone_size: .; j_call: TRBJ2-1; v_call: TRBV19; cdr3_aa: CASSISQSPDEQFF
clone_size: .; j_call: TRBJ2-1; v_call: TRBV4-1; cdr3_aa: CASSQGGWPYNEQFF
clone_size: .; j_call: TRBJ2-3; v_call: TRBV27; cdr3_aa: CASSTETGGLVQYF
clone_size: .; j_call: TRBJ2-7; v_call: TRBV4-1; cdr3_aa: CASSPQGTGRWYEQYF
clone_size: .; j_call: TRBJ1-1; v_call: TRBV18; cdr3_aa: CASSTDSNTEAFF
clone_size: many; j_call: TRBJ1-6; v_call: TRBV10-3; cdr3_aa: CAISEVKGQGNSPLHF